The subject of this entry is one T cell receptor (beta chain). The data are from a study of control samples from healthy donors and cancer patients. Germline assignment: CDR1 SGHNT and CDR2 YYREEE (reference sequence). CDR3 length equals 15 residues. Trimming took 0 bases from V and 6 from J, leaving 12 bases between them. Some clones are missing from TCRdb's copy, which holds only in-frame ones; the method was immunoSEQ multiplex PCR. The repertoire includes under 300,000 clones, roughly 82% of them detected once, and less than 15% sits in the top ten. Sequencing used PBMCs. The receptor was derived from a woman in her sixties or seventies with lung cancer. V gene TRBV5-4 combines with J gene TRBJ1-4; weak D call: TRBD1 (5 bases). This CDR3 is CASSLGPTGDEKLFF. CDR3 coding DNA: TGTGCCAGCAGCTTGGGGCCCACAGGCGATGAAAAACTGTTTTTT.